This passage covers 6 T cell receptor beta chains from one sample sequenced in a study of T cell changes during pregnancy in multiple sclerosis. Libraries were prepared by immunoSEQ multiplex PCR; TCRdb keeps only in-frame clonotypes and omits some of them. The sample lists tens of thousands of clones; 75% to 90% were seen once. Sequencing was performed on peripheral blood, taken in the first trimester of pregnancy. The source is a female donor in good health, enrolled as a control in a pregnancy study.

This clone was counted once. CDR3 coding DNA: TGTGCCAGCAGTCCCCGGGACAGGGTATCCCAGCAGTACTTC. It is translated as CASSPRDRVSQQYF. This chain uses TRBV6-5 with TRBJ2-7; 9 nucleotides align to TRBD1. This CDR3 has 14 amino acids. V dropped 5 bases and J dropped 8; count of bases not matched to a gene: 10. Per the germline V gene, CDR1 is MNHEY and CDR2 is SVGAGI.

This chain uses TRBV19 with TRBJ2-5; 10 nucleotides match TRBD1. The CDR3 length is 14 residues. The trim removed 4 bases at V and 10 bases at J, leaving 9 bases unmatched. The germline CDR1 and CDR2 sequences are LNHDA and SQIVND (reference sequence). The CDR3 region has the DNA TGTGCCAGTAGTAAGGGACAGGGGCGGAAGGACCAGTACTTC. Amino acids: CASSKGQGRKDQYF.

This chain uses TRBV18 with TRBJ2-7, with 9 bases aligning to TRBD2. CDR1 is KGHSH and CDR2 is LQKENI in the germline V gene. Losses at the gene ends were 0 bases for V and 5 bases for J; bases not matched to a gene: 8. This CDR3 comprises 16 residues. CDR3 residues: CASSPPGREGIHEQYF. CDR3 nucleotide sequence: TGTGCCAGCTCACCACCCGGGCGGGAGGGGATCCACGAGCAGTACTTC.

This clone is a singleton in its sample. This chain uses TRBV7-3 with TRBJ2-5, with D possibly TRBD2 on 7 matching bases. The CDR3 has 15 amino acids. The germline gives CDR1 SGHTA, CDR2 FQGTGA. The V gene lost 5 bases and the J gene lost 5 bases, with 18 bases spanning the gap. For the CDR3, the DNA is TGTGCCAGCAGCCCAGTACGCGGGGGCAGGGAGACCCAGTACTTC. It specifies CASSPVRGGRETQYF.

In its sample, this clone was seen once. The rearrangement joins TRBV4-3 to TRBJ1-5; TRBD1 agrees at 8 bases. This CDR3 comprises 16 residues. Germline V gene sequence: CDR1 LGHNA, CDR2 YSLEER. The ends lost 3 bases at V and 6 bases at J; junction bases unmatched: 10. The CDR3 is CASSQGIQGDIQPQHF. CDR3 nucleotide sequence: TGCGCCAGCAGCCAGGGGATACAGGGGGATATTCAGCCCCAGCATTTT.

This chain links TRBV27 with TRBJ2-1, with 10 bases lining up with TRBD2. The V gene end was trimmed by 4 bases and the J gene end by 4 bases; junction bases not matched to a gene: 4. The CDR3 sequence is 15 residues long. Germline assignment: CDR1 MNHEY and CDR2 SMNVEV (reference sequence). Here the CDR3 DNA reads TGTGCCAGCAGTTCCGGGACTAGCGAATACAATGAGCAGTTCTTC. Encoded protein: CASSSGTSEYNEQFF.